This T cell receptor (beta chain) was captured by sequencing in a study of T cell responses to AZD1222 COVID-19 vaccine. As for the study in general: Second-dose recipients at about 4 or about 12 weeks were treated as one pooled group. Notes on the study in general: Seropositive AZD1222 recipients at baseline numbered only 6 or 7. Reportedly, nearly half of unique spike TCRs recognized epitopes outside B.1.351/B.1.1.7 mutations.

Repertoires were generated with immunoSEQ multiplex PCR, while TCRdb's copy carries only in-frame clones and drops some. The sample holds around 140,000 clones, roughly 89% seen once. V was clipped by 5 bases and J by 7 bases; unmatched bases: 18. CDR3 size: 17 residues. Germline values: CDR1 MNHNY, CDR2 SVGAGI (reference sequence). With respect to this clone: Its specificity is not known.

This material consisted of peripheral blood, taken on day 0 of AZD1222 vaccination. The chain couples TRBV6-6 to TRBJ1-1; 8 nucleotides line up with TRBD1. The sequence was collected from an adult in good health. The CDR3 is CASSQDRARGRTGEAFF. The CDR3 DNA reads TGTGCCAGCAGTCAGGACAGGGCCCGGGGGAGAACAGGTGAAGCTTTCTTT.